This TCR beta chain stems from a study of response to subunit inactivated influenza vaccine. MiXCR, applied by TCRdb to the RT-PCR reads, yields one record per CDR3 protein. The table lists roughly 650,000 distinct CDR3 sequences, 14% of them singletons. J was trimmed by 1 base and V by 5 bases; bases with no gene match: 10. The CDR3 has 17 residues. CDR1 and CDR2 from the germline V gene are SGHVS and FQNEAQ. On this clonotype itself: The antigen is undetermined.

Points from the study as a whole: With each seasonal influenza vaccination, the authors suggested, few new T cells are recruited.

The sample consisted of PBMCs from blood, taken about 14 days before vaccination. The V gene is TRBV7-8, the J gene TRBJ2-2; TRBD1 aligns across 7 bases. The clonotype was recovered from a man in his forties or fifties who received an inactivated influenza vaccine. The CDR3 DNA follows: TGTGCCAGCAGCGGACACAGGGGACCACTGAACACCGGGGAGCTGTTTTTT. Residues: CASSGHRGPLNTGELFF.